This is a list of T cell receptor beta chains from one sample in a study of control samples from healthy donors and cancer patients. Clones were read by immunoSEQ multiplex PCR, and TCRdb kept only the in-frame ones, dropping some. Of 64,000 or so clones listed, roughly 90% are singletons. Input material: PBMCs. All receptors derive from a man aged 40-55 years with colorectal cancer. Both conserved end residues are part of each CDR3. Fields, in order: V gene, clone size, CDR3 protein. Clone size is stated in some rows and not others, as once, few, many or a class when expanded.

v_gene: TRBV19
abundance: .
CDR3aa: CASRLAGNTGELFF

v_gene: TRBV9
abundance: .
CDR3aa: CASSGRDRVGELFF

v_gene: TRBV7-9
abundance: .
CDR3aa: CASSVNYGYTF

v_gene: TRBV7-2
abundance: .
CDR3aa: CASSRAVTGANVLTF

v_gene: TRBV19
abundance: .
CDR3aa: CASSTSDRGGLGAFF

v_gene: TRBV12-3/TRBV12-4
abundance: .
CDR3aa: CASSNRQGGYTF

v_gene: TRBV19
abundance: .
CDR3aa: CASIRKGEAFF

v_gene: TRBV27
abundance: .
CDR3aa: CASSSNTEAFF

v_gene: TRBV27
abundance: .
CDR3aa: CASSLETSGGDEQFF

v_gene: TRBV7-9
abundance: .
CDR3aa: CASSLEWTRVSGANVLTF

v_gene: TRBV5-1
abundance: .
CDR3aa: CASSSDRGGETQYF

v_gene: TRBV7-9
abundance: .
CDR3aa: CASSLGQLPMYTGELFF

v_gene: TRBV30
abundance: .
CDR3aa: CAWNRDPFGGYTF

v_gene: TRBV5-6
abundance: .
CDR3aa: CASSTAGLMNYGYTF

v_gene: TRBV7-9
abundance: .
CDR3aa: CASRGGELNSPLHF

v_gene: TRBV19
abundance: .
CDR3aa: CASKTGSGNQPQHF

v_gene: TRBV7-2
abundance: .
CDR3aa: CAGRNINNEQFF

v_gene: TRBV18
abundance: once
CDR3aa: CASSQDRGSFRGLFF

v_gene: TRBV2
abundance: .
CDR3aa: CASTLTRPNTGELFF

v_gene: TRBV15
abundance: .
CDR3aa: CATSRDPAGTGATNEKLFF

v_gene: TRBV9
abundance: .
CDR3aa: CASSSSGEPNLGPIYF

v_gene: TRBV14
abundance: .
CDR3aa: CASSQEQGSPLHF

v_gene: TRBV18
abundance: .
CDR3aa: CATTRDRGSVAKNIQYF

v_gene: TRBV6-6
abundance: few
CDR3aa: CASIRGQNTGELFF

v_gene: TRBV6-6
abundance: few
CDR3aa: CASSVPGPGGYTF

v_gene: TRBV19
abundance: .
CDR3aa: CATAGGARGETGELFF

v_gene: TRBV5-1
abundance: .
CDR3aa: CASSLGQARHEQFF

v_gene: TRBV25-1
abundance: .
CDR3aa: CASSEFGVAFF

v_gene: TRBV20-1
abundance: .
CDR3aa: CSASVGRRTEAFF

v_gene: TRBV30
abundance: .
CDR3aa: CAWSDPGGPQHF

v_gene: TRBV6-2/TRBV6-3
abundance: .
CDR3aa: CASSYSIVGTDSSYNEQFF

v_gene: TRBV30
abundance: once
CDR3aa: CAWSSRLAGARYEQYF

v_gene: TRBV2
abundance: once
CDR3aa: CASGGDRGSEQYF

v_gene: TRBV15
abundance: .
CDR3aa: CATRGPTEAFF

v_gene: TRBV6-5
abundance: .
CDR3aa: CASSRTGGQNTEAFF

v_gene: TRBV18
abundance: .
CDR3aa: CASSLHKDTEAFF

v_gene: TRBV5-4
abundance: .
CDR3aa: CASRAGTGSTDTQYF

v_gene: TRBV5-6
abundance: .
CDR3aa: CASSYDTDTQYF